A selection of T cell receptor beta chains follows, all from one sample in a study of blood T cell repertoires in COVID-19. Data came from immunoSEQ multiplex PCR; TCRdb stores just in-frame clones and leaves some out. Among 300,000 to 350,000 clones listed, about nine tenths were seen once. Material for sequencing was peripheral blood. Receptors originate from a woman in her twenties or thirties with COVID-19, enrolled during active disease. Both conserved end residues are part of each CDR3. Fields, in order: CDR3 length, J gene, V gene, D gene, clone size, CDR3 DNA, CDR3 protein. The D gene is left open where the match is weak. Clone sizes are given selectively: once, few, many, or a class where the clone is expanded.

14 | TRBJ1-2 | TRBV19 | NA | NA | TGTGCCAGTAGTACCCCTACAGGGCTGGATGGCTACACCTTC | CASSTPTGLDGYTF
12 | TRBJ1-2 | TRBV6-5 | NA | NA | TGTGCCAGCGGGCGGGGGCCCGGGGGCTACACCTTC | CASGRGPGGYTF
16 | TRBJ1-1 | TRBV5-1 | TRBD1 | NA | TGCGCCACCGCGATGGGTGGGACAGGAGCGAACACTGAAGCTTTCTTT | CATAMGGTGANTEAFF
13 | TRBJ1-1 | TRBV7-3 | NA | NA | TGTGCCAGCAGCTTACTGCAAGCCACTGAAGCTTTCTTT | CASSLLQATEAFF
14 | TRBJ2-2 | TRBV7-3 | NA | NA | TGTGCCAGCAGCTATCGTTCGAACACCGGGGAGCTGTTTTTT | CASSYRSNTGELFF
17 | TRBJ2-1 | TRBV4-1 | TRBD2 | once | TGCGCCAGCAGCCATATATTAGCGGGCCTCTCCTACAATGAGCAGTTCTTC | CASSHILAGLSYNEQFF
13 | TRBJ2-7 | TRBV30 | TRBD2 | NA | TGTGCCTGGAGTAGCGGGAGGGGCGACGAGCAGTACTTC | CAWSSGRGDEQYF
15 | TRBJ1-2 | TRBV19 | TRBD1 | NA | TGTGCCAGTAGAGCCGGGACAGGGGATGTCTATGGCTACACCTTC | CASRAGTGDVYGYTF
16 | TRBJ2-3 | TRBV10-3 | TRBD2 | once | TGTGCCATCAGTGAACCGGGACTAGCGGGACCAGATACGCAGTATTTT | CAISEPGLAGPDTQYF
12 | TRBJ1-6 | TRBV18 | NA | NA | TGTGCCAGCTCCCCCGGGACACCACCCCTCCACTTT | CASSPGTPPLHF
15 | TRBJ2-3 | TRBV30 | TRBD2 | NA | TGTGCCTGTTCCGAGGGCGGGAGGGCAACAGATACGCAGTATTTT | CACSEGGRATDTQYF
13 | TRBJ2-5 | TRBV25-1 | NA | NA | TGTGCCAGCTCCCGCAGGTCCTTAGAGACCCAGTACTTC | CASSRRSLETQYF
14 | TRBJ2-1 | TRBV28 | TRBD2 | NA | TGTGCCAGCAGCCAACTAGCGGGGTACAATGAGCAGTTCTTC | CASSQLAGYNEQFF
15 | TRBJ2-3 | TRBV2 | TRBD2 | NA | TGTGCCAGCAATGAGGGACTAGGACGCCCAGATACGCAGTATTTT | CASNEGLGRPDTQYF
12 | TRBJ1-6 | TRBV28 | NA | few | TGTGCCAGCAGCAACGGGGGAGGACCCCTCCACTTT | CASSNGGGPLHF
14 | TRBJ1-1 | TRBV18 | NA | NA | TGTGCCAGCTCACCAAGAACCGACGGGAGGGAAGCTTTCTTT | CASSPRTDGREAFF
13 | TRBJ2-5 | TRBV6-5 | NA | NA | TGTGCCAGCAGTCGAGCCCGCCCGGAGACCCAGTACTTC | CASSRARPETQYF
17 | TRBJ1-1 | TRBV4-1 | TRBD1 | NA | TGCGCCAGCAGCCCGGGACAGGGGGCACTCCAGGACACTGAAGCTTTCTTT | CASSPGQGALQDTEAFF
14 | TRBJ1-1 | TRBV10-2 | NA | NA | TGCGCCAGCAAGATCAGGGGTCCGGCCACTGAAGCTTTCTTT | CASKIRGPATEAFF
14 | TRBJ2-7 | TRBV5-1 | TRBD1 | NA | TGCGCCAGCAGCCCGGGACAGGGTTTTGTCGAGCAGTACTTC | CASSPGQGFVEQYF
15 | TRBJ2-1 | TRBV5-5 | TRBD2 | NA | TGTGCCAGCAGCCCCGGGACTAGCTTAGGCAATGAGCAGTTCTTC | CASSPGTSLGNEQFF
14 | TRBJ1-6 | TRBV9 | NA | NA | TGTGCCAGCAGCGTACAGGGCCAGAATTCACCCCTCCACTTT | CASSVQGQNSPLHF
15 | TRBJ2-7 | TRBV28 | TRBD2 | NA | TGTGCCAGCAGCCTGGGACTAGCGGGAATCTACGAGCAGTACTTC | CASSLGLAGIYEQYF
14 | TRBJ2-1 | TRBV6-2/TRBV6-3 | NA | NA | TGTGCCAGCAGTTACGATGACAACTACAATGAGCAGTTCTTC | CASSYDDNYNEQFF
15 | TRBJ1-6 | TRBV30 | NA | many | TGTGCCTGGAGTGTAGGGGCAGGGGCACGTTCACCCCTCCACTTT | CAWSVGAGARSPLHF
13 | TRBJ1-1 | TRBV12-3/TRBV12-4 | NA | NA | TGTGCCAGCAGCCTGAGGGAGAACACTGAAGCTTTCTTT | CASSLRENTEAFF
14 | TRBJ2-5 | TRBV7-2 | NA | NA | TGTGCCAGCAGCTTACACGGGAGCACAGAGACCCAGTACTTC | CASSLHGSTETQYF
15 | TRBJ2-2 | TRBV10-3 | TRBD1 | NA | TGTGCCATCAGTCAGGGGGCCTCGAACACCGGGGAGCTGTTTTTT | CAISQGASNTGELFF